The next 27 T cell receptor beta chains were all read from a single sample in a study of blood T cells in healthy people across ages. Alongside a J-beta primer mix, a sample-barcoded 5' primer served in a second PCR lasting about 6 to 12 cycles. TCRdb re-called the 5' RACE reads with MiXCR, one entry per CDR3 protein. This sample yields about 1.7 million distinct CDR3 sequences, of which about 28% are seen a single time; 7.7% belongs to the top ten. The sequenced sample was blood. Receptor source: a woman younger than 45 in good health.

The genes are TRBV6-2 or TRBV6-3 and TRBJ2-1; the match to TRBD1 covers 7 bases. There are 12 residues in the CDR3. Germline lookup yields CDR1 MNHEY and CDR2 SVGEGT. J was trimmed by 15 bases and V by 5 bases; bases with no gene match: 10. The CDR3 DNA reads as TGTGCCAGCAGTCTTTCGGACAGGTCACGGTTCTTC. Its protein is CASSLSDRSRFF.

There are a few counts of this clonotype. J is TRBJ1-4 and V is TRBV2; tentative D call: TRBD1 (5 bases). Germline CDR1 SNHLY, CDR2 FYNNEI. Trimming cost V 1 base and J 6 bases, with 6 bases left between them. The CDR3 extends over 13 amino acids. CDR3 in amino acids: CASSEVTDEKLFF. In nucleotides, the CDR3 is TGTGCCAGCAGTGAAGTGACAGATGAAAAACTGTTTTTT.

There are a few counts of this clonotype. The rearrangement uses TRBV12-3 or TRBV12-4 and TRBJ2-3, with 8 bases matching TRBD1. The CDR3 is 12 residues long. This CDR3 reads CVTGGLTDTQYF. In DNA form, the CDR3 reads TGTGTCACAGGGGGTCTCACAGATACGCAGTATTTT.

The rearrangement joins TRBV20-1 to TRBJ2-1; 7 positions agree with TRBD1. The CDR3 sequence is 12 residues long. Germline lookup yields CDR1 DFQATT and CDR2 SNEGSKA (reference sequence). CDR3 sequence reads: CMTGQYYNEQFF. As DNA, the CDR3 is TGCATGACGGGACAGTACTACAATGAGCAGTTCTTC.

This sequence joins TRBV10-3 and TRBJ1-1; a possible D gene is TRBD1 (5 bases). Germline values: CDR1 ENHRY, CDR2 SYGVKD. The CDR3 consists of 14 residues. Trimming pared 2 bases from V and 2 bases from J, leaving 9 bases between. The chain's CDR3 is CAISEVQGNTEAFF. For the CDR3, the DNA is TGTGCCATCAGTGAGGTTCAGGGCAACACTGAAGCTTTCTTT.

V usage is TRBV5-6 and J usage is TRBJ1-5; D call uncertain. The CDR3 covers 15 residues. The V end was cut by 4 bases, the J end by 4 bases, with 15 bases between. The germline V gene encodes CDR1 SGHDT and CDR2 YYEEEE. In nucleotides, the CDR3 is TGTGCCAGCAGCCTTCGAAGGGTGGGGAATCAGCCCCAGCATTTT. This encodes CASSLRRVGNQPQHF.

The V gene is TRBV11-2, the J gene TRBJ2-7; D is tentatively TRBD1 or TRBD2 (5 bases each). Germline loops: CDR1 SGHAT, CDR2 FQNNGV. V was cut by 5 bases and J by 7 bases, with 21 bases left in between. The CDR3 is 15 amino acids. The CDR3 region has the DNA TGTGCCAGCAGCCCCACTAGTAGGGGAGACAATGAGCAGTACTTC. Amino acids: CASSPTSRGDNEQYF.

This clonotype was seen at least ten times. The V and J genes are TRBV20-1 and TRBJ1-5; weak D call: TRBD1 (5 bases). The V end lost 5 bases, the J end lost 0 bases, and 8 bases lay between the germline ends. Germline V gene lookup returns CDR1 DFQATT and CDR2 SNEGSKA (reference sequence). CDR3 length: 13 residues. The CDR3 DNA reads TGCAGTGCTTGCAGGGATAGCAATCAGCCCCAGCATTTT. Residues: CSACRDSNQPQHF.

The V gene is TRBV5-1, the J gene TRBJ2-3; D unresolved. CDR3 length: 14 residues. Trimming removed 2 bases at V and 4 bases at J, with 11 bases between. The V gene's germline CDR1 is SGHRS and CDR2 YFSETQ. The CDR3 DNA sequence: TGCGCCAGCAGCTTAAGCGAATTTCCAGATACGCAGTATTTT. Its protein is CASSLSEFPDTQYF.

The genes are TRBV20-1 and TRBJ1-1, with a possible D match to TRBD1 (5 bases). The CDR3 spans 13 residues. Trimming pared 3 bases from V and 4 bases from J, leaving 12 bases between. CDR1 is DFQATT and CDR2 is SNEGSKA in the germline V gene (reference sequence). In nucleotides, the CDR3 is TGCAGTGCTAGTGTCAGGGTGGGCACTGAAGCTTTCTTT. This encodes CSASVRVGTEAFF.

This chain links TRBV20-1 with TRBJ1-6; D is possibly TRBD1 (6 bases). Germline values: CDR1 DFQATT, CDR2 SNEGSKA (reference sequence). This CDR3 has 14 residues. The V gene lost 6 bases and the J gene lost 7 bases, with 16 bases spanning the gap. DNA of the CDR3: TGCAGTGCCCGGCCGGGGGCAAGGAATTCACCCCTCCACTTT. Translated: CSARPGARNSPLHF.

The chain recombines TRBV10-3 with TRBJ1-5; 9 bases line up with TRBD1. The germline CDR1 and CDR2 sequences are ENHRY and SYGVKD. The CDR3 contains 18 residues. Trimming cost V 2 bases and J 2 bases; bases outside gene matches: 10. CDR3 residues: CAISEPGQGLFGNQPQHF. The CDR3 DNA reads TGTGCCATCAGTGAGCCGGGACAGGGCCTATTTGGCAATCAGCCCCAGCATTTT.

This clonotype was found a few times. A read error may be the cause here, since a much bigger clone is one base away. This chain joins TRBV5-1 and TRBJ2-7; D gene uncertain. This CDR3 has 14 amino acids. In germline, CDR1 is SGHRS, CDR2 YFSETQ. V was shortened by 0 bases and J by 0 bases, with 7 bases between the two germline ends. The CDR3 here is CASSLDTDSYEQYF. In nucleotides, the CDR3 is TGCGCCAGCAGCTTGGATACAGACTCCTACGAGCAGTACTTC.

V is TRBV5-6 and J is TRBJ2-7; no definite D call. CDR1 SGHDT and CDR2 YYEEEE come from the germline V gene. The CDR3 extends over 16 amino acids. Trimming left V 0 bases short and J 3 bases short, with 16 bases between. The CDR3 DNA is TGTGCCAGCAGCTTGGTTGGCTCTGGAGATGGCTACGAGCAGTACTTC. This codes for CASSLVGSGDGYEQYF.

The table lists this clonotype with many counts. J is TRBJ2-5 and V is TRBV29-1; D remains ambiguous. This CDR3 is built from 12 residues. The V gene lost 3 bases and the J gene lost 2 bases, with 7 bases spanning the gap. Germline V gene sequence: CDR1 SQVTM, CDR2 ANQGSEA. This chain's CDR3 is CSVDRRQETQYF. The CDR3 coding sequence is TGCAGCGTTGATCGGCGGCAAGAGACCCAGTACTTC.

This clonotype was seen many times. This chain connects TRBV7-6 to TRBJ2-5; maybe TRBD2 (5 bases). The V end was cut by 2 bases, the J end by 7 bases, with 14 bases between. Per the germline V gene, CDR1 is SGHVS and CDR2 is FNYEAQ. There are 14 residues in the CDR3. CDR3 protein: CASSLSSVEGTQYF. As DNA, the CDR3 is TGTGCCAGCAGCTTATCGTCAGTTGAGGGGACCCAGTACTTC.

The chain has TRBV5-5 and TRBJ2-7; 11 nucleotides agree with TRBD2. Germline CDR1 reads SGHKS; CDR2 reads YYEKEE (reference sequence). The CDR3 is made up of 16 amino acids. Trimming removed 1 base from V and 3 bases from J; junction bases left unmatched: 6. This chain's CDR3 is CASSLRGTSGYYEQYF. The CDR3, as DNA: TGTGCCAGCAGCTTGAGAGGGACTAGCGGTTACTACGAGCAGTACTTC.

This clonotype was detected a few times. Being one base from a much bigger clone, this may be a read error. The chain joins TRBV12-3 or TRBV12-4 to TRBJ2-7; D gene unclear. CDR3 length: 14 residues. V lost 6 bases, J lost 3 bases, and 15 bases lay in between. CDR3 bases: TGTGCCAGCAGGTTCTCCGGACGCCACTACGAGCAGTACTTC. Residues: CASRFSGRHYEQYF.

The CDR3 loop reads CASQTLIDRGYGYTF. CDR3 sequence (DNA): TGTGCCAGCCAGACCCTAATTGACAGGGGCTATGGCTACACCTTC. This rearrangement joins TRBV6-1 to TRBJ1-2; TRBD1 agrees at 8 bases. The CDR3 has 15 amino acids. Germline V gene sequence: CDR1 MNHNS, CDR2 SASEGT. V dropped 8 bases and J dropped 4; count of bases not matched to a gene: 12.

There are many counts of this clonotype. The J gene is TRBJ2-1, the V gene TRBV10-3; D not resolved. Looked up from germline, CDR1 is ENHRY and CDR2 is SYGVKD. CDR3 size: 11 residues. Trimming removed 8 bases at V and 4 bases at J, with 6 bases between. The CDR3 loop is CAIGRYNEQFF. The CDR3 DNA is TGTGCCATCGGACGTTACAATGAGCAGTTCTTC.

This clonotype has a handful of counts. The V gene is TRBV28, the J gene TRBJ2-4, with D tentatively TRBD1 (6 bases). Trimming stripped 5 bases from V and 8 bases from J, with 19 bases between. The CDR3 sequence is 15 residues long. Germline V gene data show CDR1 as MDHEN and CDR2 as SYDVKM. The CDR3 bases are TGTGCCAGCAGTGGCCCCGGGACACCTGGGGACATTCAGTACTTC. Its translation: CASSGPGTPGDIQYF.

This chain connects TRBV28 to TRBJ2-5; 15 bases line up with TRBD2. The ends lost 4 bases at V and 11 bases at J; junction bases unmatched: 11. The length of the CDR3 is 16 residues. The germline V gene encodes CDR1 MDHEN and CDR2 SYDVKM. Here the CDR3 reads CASSSSGTSGGTEQYF. The CDR3 bases are TGTGCCAGCAGTTCCTCCGGGACTAGCGGGGGGACAGAGCAGTACTTC.

The chain combines TRBV5-1 with TRBJ2-7; a possible D gene is TRBD2 (6 bases). V was trimmed by 4 bases and J by 3 bases, leaving 14 bases between them. The CDR3 is made up of 14 amino acids. Germline CDR1 reads SGHRS; CDR2 reads YFSETQ. This CDR3 is CASSLRDSIYEQYF. The CDR3 DNA is TGCGCCAGCAGCCTCCGGGACTCCATCTACGAGCAGTACTTC.

The chain is built from TRBV6-6 and TRBJ2-5; TRBD1 matches 7 bases. Germline V gene sequence: CDR1 MNHNY, CDR2 SVGAGI (reference sequence). V lost 6 bases to trimming and J lost 11 bases; unmatched junction nucleotides: 12. The CDR3 consists of 13 residues. The CDR3 DNA is TGTGCCAGCAGAGGGGGCCTTACGGGTGAGCAGTACTTC. Translated, it gives CASRGGLTGEQYF.

This clonotype was counted a few times. This chain uses TRBV6-1 with TRBJ2-3; TRBD2 matches 13 bases. Germline V gene lookup returns CDR1 MNHNS and CDR2 SASEGT. The CDR3 loop spans 18 amino acids. The junction had 15 bases not matched to a gene; V was cut back by 5 bases and J by 7 bases. CDR3 sequence reads: CASSPLGLAGDKENTQYF. For the CDR3, the DNA is TGTGCCAGCAGTCCTCTTGGACTAGCGGGAGATAAGGAGAATACGCAGTATTTT.

This chain connects TRBV5-1 to TRBJ2-7; a possible D gene is TRBD1 (6 bases). Germline CDR1 is SGHRS and CDR2 is YFSETQ. The V and J ends lost 0 bases and 0 bases respectively, with 10 bases between them. This CDR3 contains 15 residues. In nucleotides, the CDR3 is TGCGCCAGCAGCTTGGGACAGGCTTACTCCTACGAGCAGTACTTC. This encodes CASSLGQAYSYEQYF.

This clonotype was seen at least ten times. This sequence joins TRBV3-1 and TRBJ2-3; 10 bases are shared with TRBD2. The CDR3 length is 15 residues. Germline CDR1 LGHDT, CDR2 YNNKEL (reference sequence). V lost 2 bases to trimming and J lost 6 bases; unmatched junction nucleotides: 5. CDR3 nucleotide sequence: TGTGCCAGCAGCCAACGGACTAGCGGTCGGGATACGCAGTATTTT. Translation: CASSQRTSGRDTQYF.